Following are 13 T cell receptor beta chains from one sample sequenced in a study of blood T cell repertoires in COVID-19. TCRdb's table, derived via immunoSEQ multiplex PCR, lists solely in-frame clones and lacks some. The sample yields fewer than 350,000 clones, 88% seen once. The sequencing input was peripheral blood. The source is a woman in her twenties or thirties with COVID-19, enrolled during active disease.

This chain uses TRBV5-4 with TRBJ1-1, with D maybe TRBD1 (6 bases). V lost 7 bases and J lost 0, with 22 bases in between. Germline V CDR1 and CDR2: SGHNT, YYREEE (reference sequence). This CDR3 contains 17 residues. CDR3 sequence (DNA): TGTGCCAGCTCCTGGGAACAGGGAAGAAGGATGAACACTGAAGCTTTCTTT. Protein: CASSWEQGRRMNTEAFF.

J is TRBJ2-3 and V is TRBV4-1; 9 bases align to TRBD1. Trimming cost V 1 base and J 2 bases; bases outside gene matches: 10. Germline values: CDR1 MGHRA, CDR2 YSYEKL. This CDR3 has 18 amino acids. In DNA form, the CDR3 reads TGCGCCAGCAGCCAAGTGGGTGTCGGGACAGGGACCACAGATACGCAGTATTTT. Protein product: CASSQVGVGTGTTDTQYF.

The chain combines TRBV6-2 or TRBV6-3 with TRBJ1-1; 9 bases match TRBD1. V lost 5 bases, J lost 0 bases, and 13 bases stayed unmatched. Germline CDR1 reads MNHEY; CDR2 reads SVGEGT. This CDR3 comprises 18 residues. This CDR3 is CASSRKSLRDRVNTEAFF. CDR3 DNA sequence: TGTGCCAGCAGTCGCAAATCATTAAGGGACAGGGTGAACACTGAAGCTTTCTTT.

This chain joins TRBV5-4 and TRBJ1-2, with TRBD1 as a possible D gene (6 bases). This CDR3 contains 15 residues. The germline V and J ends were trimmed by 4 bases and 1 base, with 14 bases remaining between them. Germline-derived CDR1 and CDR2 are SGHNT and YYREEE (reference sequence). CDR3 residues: CASSLPGHFNYGYTF. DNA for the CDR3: TGTGCCAGCAGCCTGCCGGGACACTTTAACTATGGCTACACCTTC.

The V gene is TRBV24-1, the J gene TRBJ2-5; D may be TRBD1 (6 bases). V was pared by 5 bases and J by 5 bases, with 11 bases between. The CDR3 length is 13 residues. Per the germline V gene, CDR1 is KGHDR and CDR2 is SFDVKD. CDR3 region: CATSGTGKETQYF. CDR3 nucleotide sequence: TGTGCCACCAGTGGAACAGGGAAGGAGACCCAGTACTTC.

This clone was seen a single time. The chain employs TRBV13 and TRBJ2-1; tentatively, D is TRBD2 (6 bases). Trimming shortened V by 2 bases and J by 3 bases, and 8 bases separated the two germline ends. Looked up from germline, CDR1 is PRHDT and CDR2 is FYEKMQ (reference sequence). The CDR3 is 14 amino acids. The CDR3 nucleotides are TGTGCCAGCAGCTTAAGGGACTTCTACAATGAGCAGTTCTTC. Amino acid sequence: CASSLRDFYNEQFF.

The CDR3 loop is CASDPRAADSPLHF. DNA for the CDR3: TGTGCCAGCGATCCACGGGCAGCGGACTCACCCCTCCACTTT. This chain links TRBV28 with TRBJ1-6; no reliable D call. Trimming stripped 8 bases from V and 10 bases from J, with 18 bases between. Germline values: CDR1 MDHEN, CDR2 SYDVKM. The CDR3 runs 14 residues. The whole variable domain, filled in from reference TRBV28 and TRBJ1-6, reads DVKVTQSSRYLVKRTGEKVFLECVQDMDHENMFWYRQDPGLGLRLIYFSYDVKMKEKGDIPEGYSVSREKKERFSLILESASTNQTSMYLCASDPRAADSPLHFGNGTRLTVT.

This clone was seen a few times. In nucleotides, the CDR3 is TGTGCCAGCAGAGGGGTAAATGAGCAGTTCTTC. Translated, it gives CASRGVNEQFF. The chain carries TRBV6-5 and TRBJ2-1; weak D call: TRBD1 (5 bases). Germline CDR1 reads MNHEY; CDR2 reads SVGAGI. The CDR3 sequence is 11 residues long. Trimming took off 6 bases at V and 7 bases at J, with 7 bases between the two ends.

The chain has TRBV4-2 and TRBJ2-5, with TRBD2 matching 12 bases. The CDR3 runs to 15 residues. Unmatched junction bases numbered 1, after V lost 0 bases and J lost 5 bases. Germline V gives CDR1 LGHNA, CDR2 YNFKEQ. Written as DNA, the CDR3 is TGTGCCAGCAGCCAAGAAACTAGCGGGGGGGAGACCCAGTACTTC. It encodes CASSQETSGGETQYF.

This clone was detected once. The CDR3 nucleotides are TGCGCCAGCAGTCCAGGGGGCGACTATGGCTACACCTTC. Protein sequence: CASSPGGDYGYTF. The chain links TRBV10-2 to TRBJ1-2, with 8 bases that match TRBD1. The germline V gene encodes CDR1 WSHSY and CDR2 SAAADI. Germline trimming cut 5 bases from V and 3 bases from J; bases unmatched to any gene: 2. The length of the CDR3 is 13 residues.

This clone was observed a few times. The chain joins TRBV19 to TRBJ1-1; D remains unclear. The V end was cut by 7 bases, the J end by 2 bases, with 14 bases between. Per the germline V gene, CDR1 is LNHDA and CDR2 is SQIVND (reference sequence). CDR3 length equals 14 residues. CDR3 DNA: TGTGCCAGTATCGAAACAGAAAAAAACACTGAAGCTTTCTTT. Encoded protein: CASIETEKNTEAFF.

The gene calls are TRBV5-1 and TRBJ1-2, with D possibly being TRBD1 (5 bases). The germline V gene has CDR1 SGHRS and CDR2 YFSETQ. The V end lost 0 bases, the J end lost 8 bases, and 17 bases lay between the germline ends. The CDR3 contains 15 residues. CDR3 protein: CASSLGGGGARGYTF. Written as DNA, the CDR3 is TGCGCCAGCAGCTTGGGAGGTGGCGGGGCCAGGGGCTACACCTTC.

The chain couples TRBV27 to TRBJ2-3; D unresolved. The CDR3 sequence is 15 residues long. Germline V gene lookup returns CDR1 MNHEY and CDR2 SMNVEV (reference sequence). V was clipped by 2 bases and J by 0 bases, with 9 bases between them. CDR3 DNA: TGTGCCAGCAGTTTACGCTCGAGAAGCACAGATACGCAGTATTTT. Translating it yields CASSLRSRSTDTQYF.